This entry lists 27 T cell receptor beta chains sequenced from one sample in a study of shared T cell receptors in the human thymus. TCRdb keeps only in-frame clones here, not all; method: immunoSEQ multiplex PCR. Seen here are 600,000 or so clones, around 87% observed once, and the top ten hold 0.0094%. The same specimen was also included in a second study, on human thymus T cells.

Material: thymocytes. These receptors were taken from a boy less than two years old with a congenital heart defect.

The chain is built from TRBV10-2 and TRBJ2-7, with a weak D call TRBD2 (5 bases). CDR3 size: 15 residues. CDR1 is WSHSY and CDR2 is SAAADI in the germline V gene. V was trimmed by 8 bases and J by 7 bases, leaving 24 bases between them. CDR3 nucleotides: TGCGCCAGCCGAGGTACTAGTATGGATATTGAGGAGCAGTACTTC. It is translated as CASRGTSMDIEEQYF.

This chain connects TRBV5-1 to TRBJ1-2, with a tentative D call TRBD1 (6 bases). This CDR3 spans 16 amino acids. Between the trimmed V and J ends, which lost 3 bases and 4 bases, there was a span of 19 bases. From germline, CDR1 is SGHRS and CDR2 YFSETQ. CDR3 nucleotides: TGCGCCAGCAGCTCCACCTTTACGACAGGTACCTATGGCTACACCTTC. This gives the protein CASSSTFTTGTYGYTF.

The V gene is TRBV28, the J gene TRBJ2-5; 7 bases align to TRBD2. The ends lost 5 bases at V and 6 bases at J; junction bases unmatched: 9. Germline V lookup: CDR1 MDHEN, CDR2 SYDVKM. The CDR3 totals 14 residues. In DNA, the CDR3 is TGTGCCAGCAGTGGGGGAGTACTAGCGCAGACCCAGTACTTC. Translation gives CASSGGVLAQTQYF. The whole variable domain, remainder taken from reference TRBV28 and TRBJ2-5, is DVKVTQSSRYLVKRTGEKVFLECVQDMDHENMFWYRQDPGLGLRLIYFSYDVKMKEKGDIPEGYSVSREKKERFSLILESASTNQTSMYLCASSGGVLAQTQYFGPGTRLLVL.

This clone was seen a handful of times. The identical CDR3 is also encoded by other nucleotide sequences in the sample. The gene calls are TRBV28 and TRBJ1-1, with D perhaps matching TRBD1 (5 bases). The V end lost 3 bases, the J end lost 1 base, and 6 bases lay between the germline ends. Germline V gene data show CDR1 as MDHEN and CDR2 as SYDVKM. The CDR3 totals 13 residues. CDR3 nucleotides: TGTGCCAGCAGTTTCCAGGGGAACACTGAAGCTTTCTTT. Translation: CASSFQGNTEAFF.

V and J are TRBV7-2 and TRBJ2-7; D perhaps matches TRBD1 (7 bases). Germline V gene sequence: CDR1 SGHTA, CDR2 FQGNSA. CDR3 size: 17 residues. The ends were cut back, 4 bases at V and 0 bases at J, with 19 bases in the middle. The CDR3 loop reads CASSSRTEGTVSYEQYF. The CDR3 bases are TGTGCCAGCAGCTCCCGGACGGAGGGGACAGTCTCCTACGAGCAGTACTTC.

V is TRBV6-6 and J is TRBJ2-1, with 7 bases that match TRBD2. Germline V CDR1 and CDR2: MNHNY, SVGAGI (reference sequence). The CDR3 loop spans 14 amino acids. With V trimmed by 4 bases and J by 9 bases, 9 bases remained unmatched. The CDR3, as DNA: TGTGCCAGCAGTTCTACCCCGGGGGAGGGTGAGCAGTTCTTC. Its protein is CASSSTPGEGEQFF.

The chain has TRBV7-6 and TRBJ2-7, with D maybe TRBD2 (5 bases). The germline V gene has CDR1 SGHVS and CDR2 FNYEAQ. Between the trimmed V and J ends, which lost 2 bases and 3 bases, there was a span of 14 bases. There are 15 residues in the CDR3. The CDR3 DNA reads as TGTGCCAGCAGCTTATTTGGTATCGGGGACTACGAGCAGTACTTC. As protein: CASSLFGIGDYEQYF.

The V and J genes are TRBV11-2 and TRBJ2-5; 7 bases line up with TRBD1. This CDR3 is 17 amino acids long. The J segment lost 3 bases and the V segment lost 6 bases, leaving 16 bases of the junction unmatched. Germline values: CDR1 SGHAT, CDR2 FQNNGV. CDR3: CASRSLPHQGTEETQYF. Written as DNA, the CDR3 is TGTGCCAGCAGGTCCCTACCGCACCAAGGGACAGAAGAGACCCAGTACTTC.

The V and J genes are TRBV28 and TRBJ1-1, with TRBD1 as a possible D gene (6 bases). Germline V lookup: CDR1 MDHEN, CDR2 SYDVKM. The length of the CDR3 is 15 residues. V was cut by 6 bases and J by 4 bases, with 18 bases left in between. CDR3 in DNA: TGTGCCAGCAGCTCGGCGTGGGGGCGAAGCACTGAAGCTTTCTTT. Translation gives CASSSAWGRSTEAFF.

This chain links TRBV6-5 with TRBJ1-5; TRBD1 is a possible D gene (5 bases). The V end lost 0 bases, the J end lost 9 bases, and 15 bases lay between the germline ends. This CDR3 spans 15 amino acids. Per the germline V gene, CDR1 is MNHEY and CDR2 is SVGAGI. CDR3 nucleotide sequence: TGTGCCAGCAGTTACTCGATAGGGGCAGGCGGGCCCCAGCATTTT. It codes for CASSYSIGAGGPQHF.

The chain carries TRBV28 and TRBJ2-5; D is possibly TRBD2 (5 bases). This CDR3 is 18 amino acids long. Germline V gene data show CDR1 as MDHEN and CDR2 as SYDVKM. V lost 2 bases and J 3 bases, leaving 22 bases between the germline ends. CDR3 sequence reads: CASSLGRLATNEKETQYF. In nucleotides, the CDR3 is TGTGCCAGCAGTTTAGGGAGACTTGCGACTAATGAAAAAGAGACCCAGTACTTC.

The CDR3 coding sequence is TGTGCCAGCAGTTTATCGGCTAGCGGGGGTGGGACGCAGTATTTT. Translation: CASSLSASGGGTQYF. The chain links TRBV27 to TRBJ2-3; 10 bases map to TRBD2. The CDR3 has 15 residues. Trimming at V came to 0 bases and at J to 9 bases, leaving 6 bases not matched to a gene. The germline CDR1 and CDR2 sequences are MNHEY and SMNVEV (reference sequence).

The chain couples TRBV5-1 to TRBJ1-2; the D gene is possibly TRBD1 (6 bases). V lost 5 bases to trimming and J lost 7 bases, with 9 bases between them. The CDR3 has 11 amino acids. In germline, CDR1 is SGHRS, CDR2 YFSETQ. The CDR3 protein is CASRSRGGYTF. The CDR3 nucleotides read TGCGCCAGCAGATCCAGGGGTGGCTACACCTTC.

The chain joins TRBV27 to TRBJ2-7, with D uncertain. This CDR3 is built from 13 residues. Per germline, CDR1 MNHEY and CDR2 SMNVEV (reference sequence). V was pared by 4 bases and J by 3 bases, with 10 bases between. CDR3 amino acids: CASSYRLSYEQYF. CDR3 DNA sequence: TGTGCCAGCAGTTACCGACTGAGCTACGAGCAGTACTTC.

Concerning this clone itself: An end of the junction differs from the germline gene, which may be a read error. The chain employs TRBV7-3 and TRBJ2-7, with 7 bases matching TRBD2. Germline CDR1 SGHTA, CDR2 FQGTGA. The CDR3 covers 13 residues. The chain's CDR3 is CASSLTSDYEQYF. In nucleotides, the CDR3 is TGTGCCAGCAGCCTAACTAGCGACTACGAGCAGTACTTC.

The V gene is TRBV5-8, the J gene TRBJ2-7; 8 bases are a match to TRBD2. The CDR3 runs to 19 residues. Germline lookup yields CDR1 SGHTS and CDR2 YDEGEE. J lost 2 bases, V lost 4 bases, and 20 bases had no gene match. CDR3 loop: CASSPLPSGSSGPAYEQYF. The CDR3 DNA sequence: TGTGCCAGCAGCCCGTTACCATCTGGATCTAGCGGGCCTGCCTACGAGCAGTACTTC.

V is TRBV4-1 and J is TRBJ1-6; no reliable D call. Germline lookup yields CDR1 MGHRA and CDR2 YSYEKL. With 1 base removed from V and 8 bases from J, the gap between germline ends came to 15 bases. CDR3 length: 16 residues. The CDR3 DNA follows: TGCGCCAGCAGCCAAGTGCCAGAAGCACGGGATTCACCCCTCCACTTT. It is translated as CASSQVPEARDSPLHF.

As DNA, the CDR3 is TGTGCCAGCAGCCGATACAGGGGAATCACAGATACGCAGTATTTT. The encoded protein is CASSRYRGITDTQYF. The chain carries TRBV5-6 and TRBJ2-3, with 7 bases matching TRBD1. Germline CDR1 and CDR2: SGHDT and YYEEEE. With 4 bases clipped from V and 2 bases from J, the junction kept 7 bases outside the gene matches. This CDR3 spans 15 amino acids. The full variable domain, with the rest looked up from reference TRBV5-6 and TRBJ2-3, is DAGVTQSPTHLIKTRGQQVTLRCSPKSGHDTVSWYQQALGQGPQFIFQYYEEEERQRGNFPDRFSGHQFPNYSSELNVNALLLGDSALYLCASSRYRGITDTQYFGPGTRLTVL.

This sequence joins TRBV6-5 and TRBJ2-7; a weak D match, TRBD1 (5 bases). Germline-derived CDR1 and CDR2 are MNHEY and SVGAGI. V gave up 0 bases and J gave up 6 bases, with 12 bases separating them. The CDR3 is 14 amino acids. This chain's CDR3 is CASSYSIGAGEQYF. The CDR3 DNA sequence: TGTGCCAGCAGTTACTCGATAGGGGCTGGCGAGCAGTACTTC.

This clone appeared once. This sequence joins TRBV5-6 and TRBJ2-7; 10 bases agree with TRBD1. This CDR3 is 15 amino acids long. Germline CDR1 is SGHDT and CDR2 is YYEEEE. Losses at the gene ends were 4 bases for V and 5 bases for J; bases not matched to a gene: 9. The DNA of the CDR3 is TGTGCCAGCAGCGGGGGACAGGGGACGACAAACGAGCAGTACTTC. It encodes CASSGGQGTTNEQYF.

The chain has TRBV19 and TRBJ1-5; the D is unclear. The CDR3 has 17 residues. V gave up 6 bases and J gave up 5 bases, with 23 bases separating them. Germline CDR1 LNHDA, CDR2 SQIVND (reference sequence). CDR3 coding DNA: TGTGCCAGTAGGGGTTATTGGCACGGCGGTCTATATCAGCCCCAGCATTTT. This gives the protein CASRGYWHGGLYQPQHF.

The gene calls are TRBV14 and TRBJ2-1; 7 bases agree with TRBD2. In germline, CDR1 is SGHDN, CDR2 FVKESK. There are 16 residues in the CDR3. The trim removed 0 bases at V and 7 bases at J, leaving 9 bases unmatched. CDR3 residues: CASSQDEQAGENEQFF. The CDR3 nucleotides read TGTGCCAGCAGCCAAGATGAACAGGCGGGGGAGAATGAGCAGTTCTTC.

The CDR3 loop is CASSCGLDRNTGELFF. The CDR3, as DNA: TGTGCCAGCAGCTGCGGACTAGATAGGAACACCGGGGAGCTGTTTTTT. This chain links TRBV7-2 with TRBJ2-2; 7 bases align to TRBD2. V dropped 4 bases and J dropped 1; count of bases not matched to a gene: 6. The CDR3 covers 16 residues. Germline V lookup: CDR1 SGHTA, CDR2 FQGNSA.

The rearrangement uses TRBV4-1 and TRBJ2-2; 9 bases line up with TRBD2. Unmatched junction bases numbered 15, after V lost 5 bases and J lost 2 bases. Germline loops: CDR1 MGHRA, CDR2 YSYEKL. CDR3 length: 19 residues. This CDR3 is CASSSRRGAGGRNTGELFF. CDR3 coding DNA: TGCGCCAGCAGCTCAAGAAGGGGAGCGGGAGGTCGTAACACCGGGGAGCTGTTTTTT.

This chain joins TRBV4-3 and TRBJ2-5; 11 nucleotides line up with TRBD2. This CDR3 has 20 residues. Germline trimming cut 0 bases from V and 1 base from J; bases unmatched to any gene: 13. Germline V gene data show CDR1 as LGHNA and CDR2 as YSLEER. CDR3 loop: CASSQDRFGRLAGFQETQYF. The CDR3 nucleotides are TGCGCCAGCAGCCAAGATAGATTCGGGCGACTAGCGGGGTTCCAAGAGACCCAGTACTTC.

This sequence joins TRBV5-5 and TRBJ1-2; maybe TRBD1 (5 bases). CDR1 is SGHKS, CDR2 YYEKEE, per germline (reference sequence). The CDR3 contains 11 residues. Deletions cut 10 bases from V and 3 bases from J, with 10 bases between. The CDR3 is CACSRDYGYTF. In DNA form, the CDR3 reads TGTGCCTGCTCCAGGGACTATGGCTACACCTTC.

In this sample, this clone turned up a few times. The rearrangement joins TRBV28 to TRBJ1-5; D not certain. CDR1 is MDHEN, CDR2 SYDVKM, per germline. This CDR3 spans 14 amino acids. Trimming took 4 bases from V and 3 from J, leaving 10 bases between them. In DNA form, the CDR3 reads TGTGCCAGCAGTTCGGAGTGGTTCAATCAGCCCCAGCATTTT. Its protein is CASSSEWFNQPQHF.